The entry below gives a single TCR beta chain sequence along with its context. As yet, its antigen is unknown. V dropped 3 bases and J dropped 7; count of bases not matched to a gene: 7. In germline, CDR1 is MGHDK, CDR2 SYGVNS. The CDR3 is 16 amino acids. Primers: 60 Vbeta forward and 13 Jbeta reverse. As originally analysed: Some 11 million shared chains were among the roughly 80 million unique TCR beta chains that a later analysis counted. This table comes from immunoSEQ multiplex PCR, and its TCRdb copy is limited to in-frame clones, with some not included. V and J calls and clone size are those listed in that table; D and trimming were worked out from the DNA. Altogether some 150,000 clones are present, 70% to 80% being singletons, with the ten largest covering 1.4%. Donors likely had unrecorded immune exposures despite being nominally healthy when sampled. This specimen comes from a study of cytomegalovirus exposure and HLA in healthy donors. Broader study findings: Several top significant clusters appeared, in a later analysis, to be linked to common viral pathogens. In vitro data verified a few CMV-associated chains as specific for CMV antigens.

This TCR was sampled from a male donor in good health and CMV-seronegative. The J gene is TRBJ2-2, the V gene TRBV25-1, with 11 nucleotides matching TRBD2. The sequencing input was PBMCs. This chain's CDR3 is CASSDLLAGEDGELFF. The DNA for the CDR3 is TGTGCCAGCAGTGACCTACTAGCGGGAGAGGACGGGGAGCTGTTTTTT. The full variable domain, with the rest looked up from reference TRBV25-1 and TRBJ2-2, is EADIYQTPRYLVIGTGKKITLECSQTMGHDKMYWYQQDPGMELHLIHYSYGVNSTEKGDLSSESTVSRIRTEHFPLTLESARPSHTSQYLCASSDLLAGEDGELFFGEGSRLTVL.